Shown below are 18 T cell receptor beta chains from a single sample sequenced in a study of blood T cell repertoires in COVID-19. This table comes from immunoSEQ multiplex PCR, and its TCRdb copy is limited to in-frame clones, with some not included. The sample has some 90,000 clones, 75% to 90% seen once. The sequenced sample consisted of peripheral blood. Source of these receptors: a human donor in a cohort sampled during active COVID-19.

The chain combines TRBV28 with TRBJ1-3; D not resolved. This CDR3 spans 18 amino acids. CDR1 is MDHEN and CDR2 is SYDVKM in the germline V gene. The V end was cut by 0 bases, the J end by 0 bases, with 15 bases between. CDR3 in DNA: TGTGCCAGCAGTTTATGGAAGCAAGCCTCGGGCTCTGGAAACACCATATATTTT. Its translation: CASSLWKQASGSGNTIYF.

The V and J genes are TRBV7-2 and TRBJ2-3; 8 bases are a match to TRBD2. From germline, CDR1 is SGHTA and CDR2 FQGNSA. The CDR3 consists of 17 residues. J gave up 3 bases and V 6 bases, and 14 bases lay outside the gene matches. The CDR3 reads CASRLSGTGVMTDTQYF. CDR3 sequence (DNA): TGTGCCAGCAGGCTTAGCGGGACGGGGGTTATGACAGATACGCAGTATTTT.

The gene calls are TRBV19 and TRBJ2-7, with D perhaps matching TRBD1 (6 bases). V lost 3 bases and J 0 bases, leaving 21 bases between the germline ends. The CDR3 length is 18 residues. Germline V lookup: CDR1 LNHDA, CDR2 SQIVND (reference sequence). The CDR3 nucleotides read TGTGCCAGTAGTATCAACCCAGGACAGATTGGGAGCTCCTACGAGCAGTACTTC. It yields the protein CASSINPGQIGSSYEQYF. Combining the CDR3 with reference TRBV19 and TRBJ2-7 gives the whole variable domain DGGITQSPKYLFRKEGQNVTLSCEQNLNHDAMYWYRQDPGQGLRLIYYSQIVNDFQKGDIAEGYSVSREKKESFPLTVTSAQKNPTAFYLCASSINPGQIGSSYEQYFGPGTRLTVT.

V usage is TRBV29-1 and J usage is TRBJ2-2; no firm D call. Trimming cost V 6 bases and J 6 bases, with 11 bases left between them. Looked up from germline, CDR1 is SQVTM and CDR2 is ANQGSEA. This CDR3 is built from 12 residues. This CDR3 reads CSVGSLAGELFF. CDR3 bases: TGCAGCGTAGGTAGTCTAGCCGGGGAGCTGTTTTTT.

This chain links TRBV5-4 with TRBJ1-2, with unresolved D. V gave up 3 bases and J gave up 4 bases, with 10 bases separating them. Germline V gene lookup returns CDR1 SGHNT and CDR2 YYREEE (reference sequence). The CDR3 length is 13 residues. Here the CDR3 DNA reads TGTGCCAGCAGCTCAGCAGGCTCCTATGGCTACACCTTC. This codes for CASSSAGSYGYTF.

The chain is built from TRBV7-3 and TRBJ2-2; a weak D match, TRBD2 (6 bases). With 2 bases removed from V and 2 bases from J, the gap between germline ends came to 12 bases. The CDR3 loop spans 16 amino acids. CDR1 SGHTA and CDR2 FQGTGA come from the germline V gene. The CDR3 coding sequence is TGTGCCAGCAGCTTATCCGGGAGCTATAACACCGGGGAGCTGTTTTTT. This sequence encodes CASSLSGSYNTGELFF. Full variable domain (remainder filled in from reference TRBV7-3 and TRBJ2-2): GAGVSQTPSNKVTEKGKYVELRCDPISGHTALYWYRQSLGQGPEFLIYFQGTGAADDSGLPNDRFFAVRPEGSVSTLKIQRTERGDSAVYLCASSLSGSYNTGELFFGEGSRLTVL.

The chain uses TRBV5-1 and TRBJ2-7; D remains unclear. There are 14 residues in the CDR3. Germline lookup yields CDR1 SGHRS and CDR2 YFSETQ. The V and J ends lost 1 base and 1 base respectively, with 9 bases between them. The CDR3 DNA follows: TGCGCCAGCAGCTTGTTTAGCCGGTCCTACGAGCAGTACTTC. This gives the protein CASSLFSRSYEQYF.

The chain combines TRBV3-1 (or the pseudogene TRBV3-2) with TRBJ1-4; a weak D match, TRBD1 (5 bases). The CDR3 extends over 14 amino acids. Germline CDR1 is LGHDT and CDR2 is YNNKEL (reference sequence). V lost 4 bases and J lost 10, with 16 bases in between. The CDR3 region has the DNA TGTGCCAGCAGCCCGCGGGAGGGGTTTGTAAAACTGTTTTTT. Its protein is CASSPREGFVKLFF.

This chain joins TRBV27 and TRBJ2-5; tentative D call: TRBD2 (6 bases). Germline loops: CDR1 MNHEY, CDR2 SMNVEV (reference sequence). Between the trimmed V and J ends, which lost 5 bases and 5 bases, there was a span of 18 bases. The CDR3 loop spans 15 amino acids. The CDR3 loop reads CASSLDLLGRETQYF. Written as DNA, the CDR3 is TGTGCCAGCAGTCTAGACCTGTTGGGGAGGGAGACCCAGTACTTC.

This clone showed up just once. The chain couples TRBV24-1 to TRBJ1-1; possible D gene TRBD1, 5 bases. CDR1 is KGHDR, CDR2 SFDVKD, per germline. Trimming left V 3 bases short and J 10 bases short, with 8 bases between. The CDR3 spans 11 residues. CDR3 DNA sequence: TGTGCCACCAGTGATGGGGGGGGAGCTTTCTTT. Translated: CATSDGGGAFF.

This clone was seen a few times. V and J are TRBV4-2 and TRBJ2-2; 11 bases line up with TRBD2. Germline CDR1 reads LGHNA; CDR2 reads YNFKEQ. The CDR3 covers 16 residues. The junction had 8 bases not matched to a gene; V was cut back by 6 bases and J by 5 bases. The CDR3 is CASSPLSGRVTGELFF. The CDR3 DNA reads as TGTGCCAGCAGTCCACTTAGCGGGAGGGTGACCGGGGAGCTGTTTTTT.

The CDR3 DNA reads as TGCAGCGTTGAACGGGTCCAGGGACTTAGGACAGATACGCAGTATTTT. It specifies CSVERVQGLRTDTQYF. This chain uses TRBV29-1 with TRBJ2-3; a weak D match, TRBD2 (6 bases). Germline CDR1 and CDR2: SQVTM and ANQGSEA. V lost 2 bases and J lost 3, with 18 bases in between. This CDR3 comprises 16 residues.

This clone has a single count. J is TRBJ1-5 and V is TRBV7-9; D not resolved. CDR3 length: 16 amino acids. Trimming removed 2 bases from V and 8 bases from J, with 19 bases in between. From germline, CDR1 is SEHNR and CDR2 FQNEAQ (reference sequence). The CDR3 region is CASSLLTGRNREPQHF. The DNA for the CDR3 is TGTGCCAGCAGCTTATTGACCGGGAGAAATAGGGAGCCCCAGCATTTT.

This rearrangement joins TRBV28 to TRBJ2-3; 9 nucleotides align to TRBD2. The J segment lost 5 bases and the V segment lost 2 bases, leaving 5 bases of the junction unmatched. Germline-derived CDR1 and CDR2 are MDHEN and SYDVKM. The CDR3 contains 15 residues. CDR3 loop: CASSLGGRARDTQYF. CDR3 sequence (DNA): TGTGCCAGCAGTTTAGGCGGGAGGGCCCGAGATACGCAGTATTTT.

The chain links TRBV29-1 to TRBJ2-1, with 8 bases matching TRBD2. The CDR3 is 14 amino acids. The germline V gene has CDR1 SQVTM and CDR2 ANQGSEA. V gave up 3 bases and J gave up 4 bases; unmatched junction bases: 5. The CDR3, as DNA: TGCAGCGTTGAGTCCCAGCGGGAGTACAATGAGCAGTTCTTC. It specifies CSVESQREYNEQFF.

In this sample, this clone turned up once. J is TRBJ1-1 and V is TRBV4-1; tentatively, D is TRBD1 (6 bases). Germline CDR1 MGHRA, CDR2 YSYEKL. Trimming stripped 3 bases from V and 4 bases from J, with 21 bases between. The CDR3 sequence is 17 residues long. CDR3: CASSHLLGDIGATEAFF. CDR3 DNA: TGCGCCAGCAGCCACCTCCTAGGGGACATTGGGGCCACTGAAGCTTTCTTT.

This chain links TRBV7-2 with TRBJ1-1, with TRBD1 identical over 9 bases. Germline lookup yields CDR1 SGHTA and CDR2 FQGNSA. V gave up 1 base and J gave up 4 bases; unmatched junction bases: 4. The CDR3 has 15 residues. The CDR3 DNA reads TGTGCCAGCAGCTTAGACACAGGGGGCTTCACTGAAGCTTTCTTT. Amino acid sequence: CASSLDTGGFTEAFF.

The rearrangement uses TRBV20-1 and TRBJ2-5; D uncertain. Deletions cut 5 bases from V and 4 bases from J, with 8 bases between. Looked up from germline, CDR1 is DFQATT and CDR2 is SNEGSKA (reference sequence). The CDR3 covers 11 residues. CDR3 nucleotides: TGCAGTGCTCCTTGGAGAGAGACCCAGTACTTC. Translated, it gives CSAPWRETQYF.